This T cell receptor (beta chain) is from a study of T cells after yellow fever vaccination (dated by TCRdb to 2018 to 2020). About the investigation overall: The SMART-Seq v4 Ultra Low Input RNA kit was used to prepare libraries from fractions with low cell numbers. Blood samples were taken at several timepoints before and after primary and secondary immunization, and bulk PBMC replicates and cell subsets were isolated. Two healthy male donors, one aged 18 to 30 and one aged 30 to 40 years, were included in the cohort. To follow T-cell clones before and after both primary and booster YFV17D yellow fever vaccination, bulk TCR alpha and beta repertoires underwent longitudinal sequencing. Overall results and qualifications from the work: A small fraction of clonotypes appeared in both the CD4 and CD8 compartments, likely as a result of convergent recombination. After the booster, most of the clones that had expanded following primary vaccination were detected again (approximately 96% of CD4 and 85% to 90% of CD8), which suggests that memory was broadly maintained. Because the study included only a couple of donors, the extent to which the findings can be generalized is limited. Computational filtering was required because FACS-sorted repertoires could contain abundant contaminating clonotypes from the bulk population. Compared with the primary T-cell response, the secondary T-cell response was faster but weaker, reaching its peak on day 5 rather than on day 15.

Instrument on record: Illumina NovaSeq 6000. TCR cDNA was synthesized by 5'RACE template switching, through which a universal primer site and unique molecular identifiers were introduced. cDNA synthesis was primed from both the TCR alpha and TCR beta constant segments. Libraries were amplified in two PCR steps, with sample barcodes and sequencing adapters added in the second step. Libraries were sequenced on Illumina HiSeq 2500 (2x100 bp) or NovaSeq (2x150 bp). The original methods were these. MIGEC handled demultiplexing of reads and collapsing into UMI consensus sequences, while MiXCR performed V(D)J alignment. Vaccine-responding clonotypes were defined with edgeR using replicate PBMC samples, requiring FDR below 0.01 and a log2 fold change above 5 up to day 15. Each bulk clonotype was labeled CD4 or CD8 based on which sequenced repertoire, CD4 or CD8, contained the clonotype at higher abundance. TCRdb reworked the public reads: Q25 trimming with fastp, MiXCR clone assembly, productive beta chains retained. When rows share a CDR3 protein, they turn into one entry using the most common DNA and genes. It is TCRdb's table, rather than the study itself, that gives the V and J calls and clone size. Present in this sample are a few hundred thousand distinct CDR3 sequences, roughly 4.3% of which were seen just once. The ten largest clones represent 20% to 25% of the sample.

The CDR3 goes from the cysteine to the phenylalanine over 15 residues. Left in the record is the CDR3 DNA by itself, 45 bases read in frame from the first base. The V end loses 0 bases and the J end loses 0 bases, and a stretch of 9 bases separates them. In the germline V gene, CDR1 corresponds to SGHRS and CDR2 to YFSETQ. A note on this clonotype: The specificity of this receptor is unknown. The input lacks base qualities; no much larger clone sits a single base away.

The sample's treatment or condition, from its label and the paper: live attenuated yellow fever vaccine strain. At every blood-draw timepoint, two biological replicates of bulk PBMCs were collected. A standard Ficoll-Paque protocol was used to isolate PBMCs from peripheral blood. TriZol was used to extract RNA from bulk PBMCs, from CD4 and CD8 fractions, and from dextramer-positive and dextramer-negative fractions. This receptor was identified in a man between 18 and 29 years old who received the YFV17D yellow fever vaccine. The V gene is TRBV5-1 and the J gene is TRBJ1-1, with the D segment identity uncertain. Sequenced material: PBMCs, taken 5 days after the yellow fever booster vaccination. The sequenced DNA: TGCGCCAGCAGCTTGGGGGCCGGAGTGAACACTGAAGCTTTCTTT. Its protein product is CASSLGAGVNTEAFF.